This TCR beta chain was identified in a study of breast tumors, draining lymph nodes, adjacent tissues (TCRdb year 2016). In the study overall: The study compared TCR beta repertoires across tumor, adjacent nontumor tissue and axillary lymph nodes from breast cancer patients. The study aimed to assess the relationships and possible T-cell exchange between tumor, surrounding tissue and draining lymph node repertoires in human breast cancer. Summary of the overall study and its limitations: Tumor T-cell repertoires showed less diversity than lymph node repertoires and more diversity than nontumor tissue repertoires, and tumor T-cell repertoires showed preferential V and J gene usage. The study presented the conclusion that tumor T cells originate in lymph nodes as consistent with a hypothesis, not as something directly demonstrated. The data were considered consistent with the idea that most tumor T cells come from the lymph node and then expand in tumor tissue. The similarity between tumor and nontumor tissue repertoires was significantly greater in luminal-like breast cancer than in basal-like breast cancer.

This clonotype was recorded many times. Which antigen it targets is not known. Base qualities are not recorded, but no much larger clone differs from it by a single base. The lymph node samples were taken from the axillary draining lymph nodes of breast cancer patients. The instrument was an Illumina HiSeq 2000. Multiplex PCR amplification was used to generate the TCR beta chain libraries. High-throughput sequencing was used to analyze the amplified TCR beta chain products. TCRdb itself trimmed the public reads at Q25 with fastp, ran MiXCR and retained productive beta chains. A single entry per CDR3 protein holds the most common genes and DNA from its merged rows. Counted in this sample were some 130,000 distinct CDR3 sequences; just under 20% of them appeared once. The ten largest account for about 3.7% of the sample. Including cysteine and phenylalanine, the CDR3 has 15 amino acids. Only the CDR3 DNA is retained, 45 bases long and in frame from the first base. V and J are trimmed by 5 bases and 6 bases, and the gene matches miss 10 bases of the junction. CDR1 and CDR2 are drawn from the germline V gene (reference sequence): LNHDA, SQIVND.

The sequence was obtained from a female donor with breast cancer. Some clones in this sample may be carry-over from other donors' samples. The sample comprised axillary lymph node tissue. The receptor chain draws on TRBV19 and TRBJ1-5, and 7 bases in between align with TRBD1. The bases are TGTGCCAGTAGTCTCCGAGGGACAGCAATTCAGCCCCAGCATTTT. This translates into CASSLRGTAIQPQHF.